These 15 T cell receptor beta chains came from one sample sequenced in a study of blood T cells in healthy people across ages. It was with a sample-barcoded 5' primer and a J-beta primer mix that a second PCR of about 6 to 12 cycles was run. TCRdb passed the 5' RACE reads through MiXCR, listing each CDR3 protein once. Of over 750,000 distinct CDR3 sequences in the sample, 25% were seen once. The same data also contributed to another study, on T cells of mothers and their children.

Sequenced material: blood. Receptors were obtained from a boy younger than 18 in good health.

This clonotype was observed a few times. The junction departs from germline at one end; a sequencing error may be responsible. The CDR3 is CASSLVSSYYEQFF. For the CDR3, the DNA is TGTGCCAGCAGCTTAGTCAGCTCCTACTATGAGCAGTTCTTC. The chain joins TRBV7-2 to TRBJ2-1, with no clear D. The germline V gene has CDR1 SGHTA and CDR2 FQGNSA. CDR3 length: 14 amino acids.

This clonotype was counted between two and nine times. The chain links TRBV20-1 to TRBJ2-5, with 13 nucleotides matching TRBD2. TRBJ2-7 explains the end of the DNA better; the J call may be wrong. The CDR3 sequence is 14 residues long. In germline, CDR1 is DFQATT, CDR2 SNEGSKA (reference sequence). CDR3 DNA: TGCAGTGCTAGGGGGACTAGCGGGGTCTACGAGCAGTACTTC. Its protein product is CSARGTSGVYEQYF.

This clonotype was seen only a few times. The chain employs TRBV9 and TRBJ2-5; 13 bases map to TRBD2. The end of the DNA fits TRBJ2-1 better, so the J call may be wrong. This CDR3 has 17 residues. CDR1 SGDLS and CDR2 YYNGEE come from the germline V gene. CDR3 DNA: TGTGCCAGCAGCGGCACCTGGACTAGCGGGAGTCAGGATGAGCAGTTCTTC. Residues: CASSGTWTSGSQDEQFF.

This clonotype was recorded a few times. The rearrangement uses TRBV28 and TRBJ2-1; 9 nucleotides agree with TRBD2. Trimming cost V 2 bases and J 8 bases; bases outside gene matches: 16. This CDR3 comprises 18 residues. Per germline, CDR1 MDHEN and CDR2 SYDVKM. The CDR3 spells CASSLLSMAGGGVDEQFF. The CDR3 nucleotides read TGTGCCAGCAGTTTACTGAGTATGGCGGGAGGGGGTGTCGATGAGCAGTTCTTC.

The chain carries TRBV29-1 and TRBJ2-3; D unclear. V gave up 3 bases and J gave up 0 bases, with 13 bases separating them. Germline assignment: CDR1 SQVTM and CDR2 ANQGSEA. The CDR3 has 15 amino acids. The chain's CDR3 is CSVDISLGSTDTQYF. The DNA for the CDR3 is TGCAGCGTTGATATTTCGCTCGGTAGCACAGATACGCAGTATTTT.

This clonotype has a handful of counts. The CDR3 DNA sequence: TGTGCCAGCAGCCAAGAGGCGAGCGGGGGGAACTCGGGGCAGTTCTTC. Protein: CASSQEASGGNSGQFF. The chain uses TRBV3-1 and TRBJ2-5; 9 nucleotides align to TRBD2. The last part of the DNA fits TRBJ2-1 better; the J call may be wrong. CDR1 and CDR2 from the germline V gene are LGHDT and YNNKEL (reference sequence). The CDR3 runs to 16 residues.

This clonotype was recorded a few times. The chain recombines TRBV20-1 with TRBJ2-2; D may match TRBD1 or TRBD2 (6 bases each). Trimming left V 5 bases short and J 0 bases short, with 10 bases between. CDR3 length: 14 amino acids. CDR1 DFQATT and CDR2 SNEGSKA come from the germline V gene (reference sequence). The CDR3 nucleotides are TGCAGTGCTGATAGGGGGGCGAACACCGGGGAGCTGTTTTTT. Translated: CSADRGANTGELFF.

The chain carries TRBV28 and TRBJ2-1, with TRBD2 matching 9 bases. The CDR3 is 16 residues long. CDR1 is MDHEN and CDR2 is SYDVKM in the germline V gene. With V trimmed by 4 bases and J by 0 bases, 4 bases remained unmatched. The CDR3 DNA sequence: TGTGCCAGCAGTTCTAGCGGGGTTAGCTCCTACAATGAGCAGTTCTTC. This codes for CASSSSGVSSYNEQFF.

The rearrangement links TRBV9 to TRBJ2-5; 13 bases line up with TRBD2. The J call may be wrong; the DNA end is better matched by TRBJ2-7. CDR3 length equals 16 residues. Germline V gene sequence: CDR1 SGDLS, CDR2 YYNGEE. CDR3 nucleotide sequence: TGTGCCAGCAGCGTAGGGACTAGCGGGAGAAGTTACGAGCAGTACTTC. This translates into CASSVGTSGRSYEQYF.

V gene TRBV20-1 combines with J gene TRBJ2-1; 9 bases are shared with TRBD2. The J call may be incorrect, as the DNA end agrees better with TRBJ2-7. Germline V CDR1 and CDR2: DFQATT, SNEGSKA (reference sequence). The CDR3 runs 19 residues. The CDR3 is CSARVVFGSAGGPTYEQYF. DNA of the CDR3: TGCAGTGCTAGAGTTGTTTTTGGGTCAGCGGGAGGCCCCACCTACGAGCAGTACTTC.

The chain combines TRBV7-8 with TRBJ2-1; 11 bases fit TRBD2. Germline V gene data show CDR1 as SGHVS and CDR2 as FQNEAQ. This CDR3 spans 17 amino acids. V gave up 5 bases and J gave up 3 bases; unmatched junction bases: 9. The CDR3 coding sequence is TGTGCCAGCAGCCCCATGTTAGCGGGAGGGATCTACAATGAGCAGTTCTTC. The encoded protein is CASSPMLAGGIYNEQFF. The variable domain in full, completed from reference TRBV7-8 and TRBJ2-1, reads GAGVSQSPRYKVAKRGQDVALRCDPISGHVSLFWYQQALGQGPEFLTYFQNEAQLDKSGLPSDRFFAERPEGSVSTLKIQRTQQEDSAVYLCASSPMLAGGIYNEQFFGPGTRLTVL.

This clonotype was detected only a few times. The DNA of the CDR3 is TGTGCCAGTAGTATGTTGGGGGACGCAGAGACCCAGTACTTC. It translates to CASSMLGDAETQYF. The chain employs TRBV19 and TRBJ2-5; either TRBD1 or TRBD2 may fit D (5 bases each). The germline gives CDR1 LNHDA, CDR2 SQIVND (reference sequence). V was pared by 3 bases and J by 4 bases, with 12 bases between. The CDR3 is made up of 14 amino acids.

The chain joins TRBV7-2 to TRBJ2-1, with unresolved D. This CDR3 region has 15 residues. The germline gives CDR1 SGHTA, CDR2 FQGNSA. Trimming removed 4 bases from V and 0 bases from J, with 10 bases in between. The CDR3: CASSSDLGSYNEQFF. The CDR3 DNA follows: TGTGCCAGCAGCTCCGACTTGGGCTCCTACAATGAGCAGTTCTTC.

This clonotype was counted a few times. This chain joins TRBV7-2 and TRBJ2-3; D may be TRBD1 (6 bases). The germline V gene has CDR1 SGHTA and CDR2 FQGNSA. V was clipped by 1 base and J by 4 bases, with 12 bases between them. This CDR3 contains 15 residues. The CDR3 protein is CASSLEGVWADTQYF. CDR3 nucleotide sequence: TGTGCCAGCAGCTTAGAGGGGGTATGGGCAGATACGCAGTATTTT.

The V gene is TRBV9, the J gene TRBJ1-2; no firm D call. Germline V gene lookup returns CDR1 SGDLS and CDR2 YYNGEE. The V and J ends lost 3 bases and 10 bases respectively, with 13 bases between them. The CDR3 extends over 12 amino acids. The chain's CDR3 is CASSAPSSAYTF. CDR3 bases: TGTGCCAGCAGCGCTCCCTCCTCTGCCTACACCTTC.